The TCR beta chain under discussion was sequenced for a study of vaccination and CD4 T cells after COVID-19. Treatment in this sample: approximately 11-day PBMC culture with coronavirus spike peptide pools or control peptides (ViraFEST assay). An unexposed donor provided the CD4+ T cells, which were collected before the COVID-19 pandemic (2011-2018). First, ViraFEST expanded antigen-specific T cells with peptide pools, and next it sequenced the TCRs. Worth noting for this clonotype: Its matching antigen is unknown.

The V gene's germline CDR1 is LNHDA and CDR2 SQIVND (reference sequence). Trimming removed 1 base from V and 1 base from J, with 16 bases in between. The CDR3 length is 17 residues. Study outcomes and limitations: Spike mono-reactivity was found in 304 of 307 vaccine-specific clones from convalescent patients. A nonsignificant median increase from 21 to 38 SARS-CoV-2-reactive clonotypes was observed.

Cultured CD4+ T cell DNA underwent sequencing with the Oncomine TCR Beta short-read assay. From the PCR reads, TCRdb called clonotypes with MiXCR, one entry per CDR3 protein. Of roughly 4,800 distinct CDR3 sequences in the sample, roughly 60% are singletons; the top ten hold roughly 36%. This chain joins TRBV19 and TRBJ2-5, with D possibly being TRBD2 (6 bases). What was sequenced was CD4+ T cells from blood, cultured in vitro. This receptor was taken from a human donor in good health. The CDR3 bases are TGTGCCAGTAGTATAGGGACTAACGAGAAAGCCCAAGAGACCCAGTACTTC. Translated, it gives CASSIGTNEKAQETQYF.